The rows below give T cell receptor beta chains drawn from one sample of a study of shared clonotypes between healthy human individuals. TCRdb's copy holds only in-frame clones and misses some; the assay was immunoSEQ multiplex PCR. Here the sample spans under 2.5 million clones, around 92% being singletons. Source material: naive CD4+ T cells from PBMCs. These receptors came from a man in his late teens or twenties in good health. Some clones in this sample may be carry-over from other donors' samples. The CDR3 runs from the conserved cysteine through the conserved F or W. D genes are given only for firm matches. A row's size may be missing; if present it is once, few, many or a size class.

d_call,v_call,j_call,clone_size,cdr3_nt,cdr3_aa
-,TRBV5-1,TRBJ1-1,-,TGCGCCAGCAGACCCCCCGGGACGTTGAACACTGAAGCTTTCTTT,CASRPPGTLNTEAFF
-,TRBV28,TRBJ2-7,-,TGTGCCAGTAGGGGATCGGCCTACGAGCAGTACTTC,CASRGSAYEQYF
-,TRBV5-8,TRBJ2-1,-,TGTGCCAGCAGCTGGACCGTCGATGAGCAGTTCTTC,CASSWTVDEQFF
TRBD2,TRBV19,TRBJ2-1,once,TGTGCCAGTAGGGGGACTAGCGGGAGTCGATCCTACAATGAGCAGTTCTTC,CASRGTSGSRSYNEQFF
-,TRBV6-5,TRBJ1-3,-,TGTGCCAGCAGTAAGGGCCCCCGGGTGGACACCATATATTTT,CASSKGPRVDTIYF
TRBD2,TRBV18,TRBJ2-1,-,TGTGCCAGCTCACCACCAGGACTAGCGGGAGGCTTTCTCAATGAGCAGTTCTTC,CASSPPGLAGGFLNEQFF
-,TRBV7-6,TRBJ1-4,once,TGTGCCAGCAGCCGCACCCGAGCACGAAATGAAAAACTGTTTTTT,CASSRTRARNEKLFF
-,TRBV7-3,TRBJ2-1,-,TGTGCCAGCAGCTCCGGAGGGCCGTCCTACAATGAGCAGTTCTTC,CASSSGGPSYNEQFF
TRBD1,TRBV9,TRBJ1-1,-,TGTGCCAGCAGCGTTGACATCAGGGGGAGCACTGAAGCTTTCTTT,CASSVDIRGSTEAFF
TRBD2,TRBV4-3,TRBJ2-1,-,TGCGCCAGCAGCCCCTTCCCACTAGCGGAGTACAATGAGCAGTTCTTC,CASSPFPLAEYNEQFF
TRBD2,TRBV6-5,TRBJ2-5,-,TGTGCCAGCAGTGGCCTCGGACTAGCGGAAGAGACCCAGTACTTC,CASSGLGLAEETQYF
-,TRBV5-1,TRBJ2-3,-,TGCGCCAGCAGCCCCGGGACCGGGGACCGTGGGACGCAGTATTTT,CASSPGTGDRGTQYF
-,TRBV2,TRBJ2-3,-,TGTGCCAGCAGTGAAGGGCCAGGGTATTCAGGAGATACGCAGTATTTT,CASSEGPGYSGDTQYF
-,TRBV7-2,TRBJ2-1,once,TGTGCCAGCAGCTTAGGGGGGACTGCCTACAATGAGCAGTTCTTC,CASSLGGTAYNEQFF
-,TRBV29-1,TRBJ2-7,-,TGCAGCGTTGCGGGGCGCCCCTCCTACGAGCAGTACTTC,CSVAGRPSYEQYF
-,TRBV5-4,TRBJ2-7,-,TGTGCCAGCAGTGGGGCCCCCGCCGTGGAGCAGTACTTC,CASSGAPAVEQYF
TRBD1,TRBV5-4,TRBJ1-1,few,TGTGCCAGCAGCTTAAAAAGAACAGGGGACACTGAAGCTTTCTTT,CASSLKRTGDTEAFF
-,TRBV5-1,TRBJ2-2,-,TGCGCCAGCAGCTCCGGATGGAGACAGAGTAACACCGGGGAGCTGTTTTTT,CASSSGWRQSNTGELFF
TRBD1,TRBV5-6,TRBJ1-2,-,TGTGCCAGCAGCCCTTCGGGACAGGGATTTAACTATGGCTACACCTTC,CASSPSGQGFNYGYTF
-,TRBV11-3,TRBJ2-5,-,TGTGCCAGCAGCCCCCTTTTTACCCGGGGCCCTGAAGAGACCCAGTACTTC,CASSPLFTRGPEETQYF
-,TRBV9,TRBJ1-1,-,TGTGCCAGCAGCGTCGCGGGGGAGGGGATGAACACTGAAGCTTTCTTT,CASSVAGEGMNTEAFF
TRBD1,TRBV18,TRBJ1-1,-,TGTGCCAGCTCACCAATGGGACAGGGGGCAATGAACACTGAAGCTTTCTTT,CASSPMGQGAMNTEAFF
TRBD2,TRBV11-3,TRBJ2-2,-,TGTGCCAGCAGCCCACGGACTAGCGGGAGGGCCCGCGGGGAGCTGTTTTTT,CASSPRTSGRARGELFF
-,TRBV4-3,TRBJ2-7,-,TGCGCCAGCAGCCAGGAGGGGTATTACGAGCAGTACTTC,CASSQEGYYEQYF
-,TRBV5-1,TRBJ2-5,-,TGCGCCAGCAGCTCAGCCTACAGGGATGAGACCCAGTACTTC,CASSSAYRDETQYF
-,TRBV4-1,TRBJ2-3,-,TGCGCCAGCAGCCCTGGGACCTCGCGTGATACGCAGTATTTT,CASSPGTSRDTQYF
-,TRBV7-7,TRBJ2-5,-,TGTGCCAGCAGCTTAGGACAAGCCAGGGAGACCCAGTACTTC,CASSLGQARETQYF
-,TRBV4-1,TRBJ1-6,-,TGCGCCAGCAGCCGCGACAGTGGCCCGGGGAATTCACCCCTCCACTTT,CASSRDSGPGNSPLHF
-,TRBV5-4,TRBJ2-3,-,TGTGCCAGCAGTCACACCACCTACACAGATACGCAGTATTTT,CASSHTTYTDTQYF
-,TRBV11-2,TRBJ1-2,-,TGTGCCAGCAGCTTAGTGGCAGGGTCGGGTGGCTACACCTTC,CASSLVAGSGGYTF
-,TRBV9,TRBJ1-1,-,TGTGCCAGCAGCGACGACCTAAGGAGGAACACTGAAGCTTTCTTT,CASSDDLRRNTEAFF
-,TRBV28,TRBJ2-7,-,TGTGCCAGCCGAACCTCCGGACAGAACTACGAGCAGTACTTC,CASRTSGQNYEQYF
-,TRBV6-1,TRBJ1-2,-,TGTGCCAGCAGTGGACCCCCGGGGGGCACCGGCTACACCTTC,CASSGPPGGTGYTF
TRBD2,TRBV30,TRBJ2-7,-,TGTGCCTGGAGTGTAAGCGGGAGGGCCCTCTACGAGCAGTACTTC,CAWSVSGRALYEQYF
-,TRBV5-1,TRBJ2-3,-,TGCGCCAGCAGGGCCCGGGGCGCGGGCACAGATACGCAGTATTTT,CASRARGAGTDTQYF
-,TRBV18,TRBJ1-1,-,TGTGCCAGCTCACCATGGGGCGTTGAAGCTTTCTTT,CASSPWGVEAFF
-,TRBV4-2,TRBJ1-5,-,TGTGCCAGCAGCCATCGGGGGATTGATCAGCCCCAGCATTTT,CASSHRGIDQPQHF
TRBD1,TRBV6-1,TRBJ2-7,-,TGTGCCAGCAGACGGGACAGTGGTTCCTACGAGCAGTACTTC,CASRRDSGSYEQYF
TRBD2,TRBV19,TRBJ2-7,-,TGTGCCAGTAGTCCCCAGCGGGAGGGCCGTTACGAGCAGTACTTC,CASSPQREGRYEQYF
-,TRBV10-2,TRBJ1-1,-,TGCGCCAGCAGTGGACGTCGGGGAATTCGGGACACTGAAGCTTTCTTT,CASSGRRGIRDTEAFF
TRBD2,TRBV5-1,TRBJ2-3,-,TGCGCCAGCAGCTTGGGTAGCGGGAGCTTCGCAGATACGCAGTATTTT,CASSLGSGSFADTQYF
TRBD1,TRBV13,TRBJ1-1,-,TGTGCCAGCAGCGTACCAATCGACAGGGGCTCCCCCGAAGCTTTCTTT,CASSVPIDRGSPEAFF
-,TRBV6-5,TRBJ1-5,-,TGTGCCAGCAGTAGAAGACAGAATAGCAATCAGCCCCAGCATTTT,CASSRRQNSNQPQHF
-,TRBV27,TRBJ1-4,-,TGTGCCAGCAGTTTATGGGGGATTGGGGAAAAACTGTTTTTT,CASSLWGIGEKLFF
TRBD1,TRBV28,TRBJ1-1,once,TGTGCCAGCAGTCTTGAAGACAGGGTGAACACTGAAGCTTTCTTT,CASSLEDRVNTEAFF
-,TRBV5-1,TRBJ2-3,-,TGCGCCAGCAGCCCTACTAGCATTGATACGCAGTATTTT,CASSPTSIDTQYF
-,TRBV28,TRBJ1-3,-,TGTGCCAGCAGCCTGCGGAACACCATATATTTT,CASSLRNTIYF
-,TRBV11-2,TRBJ2-5,-,TGTGCCAGCAGCTTAGTTCGTGAGACCCAGTACTTC,CASSLVRETQYF
-,TRBV5-1,TRBJ2-5,-,TGCGCCAGCAGCTTCCTCAGTAACCAAGAGACCCAGTACTTC,CASSFLSNQETQYF
-,TRBV6-1,TRBJ1-5,-,TGTGCCAGCAGTGAAATAAGGAGCAATCAGCCCCAGCATTTT,CASSEIRSNQPQHF